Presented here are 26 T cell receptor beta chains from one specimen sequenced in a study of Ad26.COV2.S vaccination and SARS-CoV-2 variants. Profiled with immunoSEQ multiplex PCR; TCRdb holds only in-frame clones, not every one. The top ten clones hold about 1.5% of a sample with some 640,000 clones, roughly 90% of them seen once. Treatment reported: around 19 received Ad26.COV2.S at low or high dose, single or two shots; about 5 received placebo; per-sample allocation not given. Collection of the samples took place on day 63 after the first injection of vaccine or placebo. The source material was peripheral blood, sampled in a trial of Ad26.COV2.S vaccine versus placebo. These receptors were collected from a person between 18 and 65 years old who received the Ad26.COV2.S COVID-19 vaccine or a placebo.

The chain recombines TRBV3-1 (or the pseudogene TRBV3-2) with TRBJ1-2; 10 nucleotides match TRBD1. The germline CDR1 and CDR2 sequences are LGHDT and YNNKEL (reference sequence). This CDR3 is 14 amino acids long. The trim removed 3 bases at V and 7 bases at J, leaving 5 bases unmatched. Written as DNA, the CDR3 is TGTGCCAGCAGCCACCCGACAGGGGGCCGTGGCTACACCTTC. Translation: CASSHPTGGRGYTF.

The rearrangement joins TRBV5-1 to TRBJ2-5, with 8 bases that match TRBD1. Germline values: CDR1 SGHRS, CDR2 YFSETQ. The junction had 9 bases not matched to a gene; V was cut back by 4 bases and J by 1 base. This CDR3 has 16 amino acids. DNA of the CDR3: TGCGCCAGCAGCCAAGGAGACAGGGGAGTCCAAGAGACCCAGTACTTC. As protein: CASSQGDRGVQETQYF.

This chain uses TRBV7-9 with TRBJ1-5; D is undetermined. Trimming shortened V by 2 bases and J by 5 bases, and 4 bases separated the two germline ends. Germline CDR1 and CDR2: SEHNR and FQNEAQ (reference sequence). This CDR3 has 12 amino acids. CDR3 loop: CASSLWDQPQHF. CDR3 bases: TGTGCCAGCAGCTTATGGGATCAGCCCCAGCATTTT.

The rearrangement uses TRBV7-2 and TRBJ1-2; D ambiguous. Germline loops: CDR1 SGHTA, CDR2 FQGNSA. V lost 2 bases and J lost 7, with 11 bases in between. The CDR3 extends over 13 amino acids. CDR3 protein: CASSLSPGVGYTF. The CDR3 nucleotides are TGTGCCAGCAGCTTAAGTCCTGGGGTTGGCTACACCTTC.

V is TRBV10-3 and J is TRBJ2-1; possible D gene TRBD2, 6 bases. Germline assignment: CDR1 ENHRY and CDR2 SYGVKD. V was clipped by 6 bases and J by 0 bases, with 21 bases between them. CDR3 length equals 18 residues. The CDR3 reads CAISLTSAPGSSYNEQFF. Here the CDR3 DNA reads TGTGCCATCAGCCTGACTTCAGCCCCCGGGAGCTCCTACAATGAGCAGTTCTTC.

The CDR3 here is CASSQQGGPDSPLHF. CDR3 bases: TGTGCCAGCTCTCAACAGGGGGGGCCCGATTCACCCCTCCACTTT. This chain uses TRBV18 with TRBJ1-6, with 8 bases that match TRBD1. CDR1 and CDR2 from the germline V gene are KGHSH and LQKENI. The CDR3 runs 15 residues. The V segment lost 6 bases and the J segment 8 bases; nucleotides outside the gene matches: 9.

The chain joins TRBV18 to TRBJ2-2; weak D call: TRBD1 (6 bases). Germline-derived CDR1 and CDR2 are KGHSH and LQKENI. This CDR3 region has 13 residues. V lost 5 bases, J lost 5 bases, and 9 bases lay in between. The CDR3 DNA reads TGTGCCAGCTCAAACAGGGAAACCGGGGAGCTGTTTTTT. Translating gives CASSNRETGELFF.

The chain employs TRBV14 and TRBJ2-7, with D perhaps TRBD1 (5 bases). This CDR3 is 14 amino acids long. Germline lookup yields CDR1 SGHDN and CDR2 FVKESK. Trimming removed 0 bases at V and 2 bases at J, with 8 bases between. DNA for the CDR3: TGTGCCAGCAGCCAAGAGGTAGGGGCCTACGAGCAGTACTTC. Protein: CASSQEVGAYEQYF.

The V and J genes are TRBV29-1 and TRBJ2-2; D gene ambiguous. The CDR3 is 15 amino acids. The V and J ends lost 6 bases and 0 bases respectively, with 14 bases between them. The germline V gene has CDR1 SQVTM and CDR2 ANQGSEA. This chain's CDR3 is CSVYPRLSNTGELFF. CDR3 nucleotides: TGCAGCGTCTACCCCAGGCTATCGAACACCGGGGAGCTGTTTTTT.

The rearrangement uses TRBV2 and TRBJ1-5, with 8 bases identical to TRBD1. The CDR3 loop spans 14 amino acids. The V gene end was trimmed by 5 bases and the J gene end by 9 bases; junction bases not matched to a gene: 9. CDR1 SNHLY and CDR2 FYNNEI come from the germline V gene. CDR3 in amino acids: CASSWGQESLPQHF. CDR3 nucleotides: TGTGCCAGCAGTTGGGGACAGGAAAGTTTGCCCCAGCATTTT.

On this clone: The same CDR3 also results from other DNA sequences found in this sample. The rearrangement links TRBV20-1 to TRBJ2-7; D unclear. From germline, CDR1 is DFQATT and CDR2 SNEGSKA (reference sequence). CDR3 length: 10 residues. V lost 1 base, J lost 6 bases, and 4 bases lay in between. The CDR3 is CSARVVEQYF. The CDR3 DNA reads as TGCAGTGCTAGAGTAGTCGAGCAGTACTTC.

CDR3 sequence (DNA): TGTGCCAGCAGCCAACTACCGAAGTCCTACAATGAGCAGTTCTTC. The encoded protein is CASSQLPKSYNEQFF. This chain connects TRBV7-9 to TRBJ2-1; D is undetermined. Per germline, CDR1 SEHNR and CDR2 FQNEAQ (reference sequence). With 5 bases removed from V and 1 base from J, the gap between germline ends came to 12 bases. This CDR3 is built from 15 residues.

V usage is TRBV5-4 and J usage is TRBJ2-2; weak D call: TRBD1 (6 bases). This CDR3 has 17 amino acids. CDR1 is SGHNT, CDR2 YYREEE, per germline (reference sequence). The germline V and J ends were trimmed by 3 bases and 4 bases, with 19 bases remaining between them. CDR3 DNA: TGTGCCAGCAGCTCCCTAAGAAACAGGGTCCTCACCGGGGAGCTGTTTTTT. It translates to CASSSLRNRVLTGELFF.

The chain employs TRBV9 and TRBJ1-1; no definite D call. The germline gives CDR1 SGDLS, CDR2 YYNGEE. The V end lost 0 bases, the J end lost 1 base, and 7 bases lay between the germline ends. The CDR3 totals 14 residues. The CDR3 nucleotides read TGTGCCAGCAGCGTAGGCCAGGCGAACACTGAAGCTTTCTTT. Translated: CASSVGQANTEAFF. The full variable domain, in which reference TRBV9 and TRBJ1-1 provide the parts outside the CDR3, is DSGVTQTPKHLITATGQRVTLRCSPRSGDLSVYWYQQSLDQGLQFLIQYYNGEERAKGNILERFSAQQFPDLHSELNLSSLELGDSALYFCASSVGQANTEAFFGQGTRLTVV.

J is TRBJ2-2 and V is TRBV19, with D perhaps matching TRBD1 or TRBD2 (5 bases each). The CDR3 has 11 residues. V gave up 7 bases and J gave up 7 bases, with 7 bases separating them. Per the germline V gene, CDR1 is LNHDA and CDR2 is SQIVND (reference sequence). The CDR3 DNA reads TGTGCCAGTAAGGGGAGCGGGGAGCTGTTTTTT. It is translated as CASKGSGELFF.

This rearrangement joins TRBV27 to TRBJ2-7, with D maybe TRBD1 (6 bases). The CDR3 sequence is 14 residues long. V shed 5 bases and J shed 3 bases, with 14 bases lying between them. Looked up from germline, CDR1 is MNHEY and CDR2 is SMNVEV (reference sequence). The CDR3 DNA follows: TGTGCCAGCAGTCGCCGACAGGTTGGCTACGAGCAGTACTTC. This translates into CASSRRQVGYEQYF.

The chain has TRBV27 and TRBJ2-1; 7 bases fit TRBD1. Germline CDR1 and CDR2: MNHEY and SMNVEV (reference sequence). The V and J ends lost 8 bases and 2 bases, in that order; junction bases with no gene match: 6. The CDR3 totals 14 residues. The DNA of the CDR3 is TGTGCCAGCGGTTCGGGACAGACCTACAATGAGCAGTTCTTC. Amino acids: CASGSGQTYNEQFF.

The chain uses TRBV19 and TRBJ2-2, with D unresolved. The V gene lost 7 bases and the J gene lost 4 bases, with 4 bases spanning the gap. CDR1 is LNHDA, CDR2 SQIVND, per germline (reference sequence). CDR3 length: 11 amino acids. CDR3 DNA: TGTGCCAGTACCATCACCGGGGAGCTGTTTTTT. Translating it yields CASTITGELFF.

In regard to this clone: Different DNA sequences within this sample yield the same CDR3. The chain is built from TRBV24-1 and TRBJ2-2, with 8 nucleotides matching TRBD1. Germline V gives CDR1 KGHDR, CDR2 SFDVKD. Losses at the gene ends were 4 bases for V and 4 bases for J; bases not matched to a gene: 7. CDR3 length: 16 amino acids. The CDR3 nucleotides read TGTGCCACCAGTGACCCCGGACAGGGAAGCACCGGGGAGCTGTTTTTT. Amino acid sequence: CATSDPGQGSTGELFF.

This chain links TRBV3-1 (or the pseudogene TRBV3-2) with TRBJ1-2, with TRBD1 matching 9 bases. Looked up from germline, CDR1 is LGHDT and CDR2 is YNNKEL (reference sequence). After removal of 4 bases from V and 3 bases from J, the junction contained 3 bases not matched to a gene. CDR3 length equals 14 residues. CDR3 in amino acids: CASSPWTGDYGYTF. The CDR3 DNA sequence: TGTGCCAGCAGCCCCTGGACAGGGGACTATGGCTACACCTTC.

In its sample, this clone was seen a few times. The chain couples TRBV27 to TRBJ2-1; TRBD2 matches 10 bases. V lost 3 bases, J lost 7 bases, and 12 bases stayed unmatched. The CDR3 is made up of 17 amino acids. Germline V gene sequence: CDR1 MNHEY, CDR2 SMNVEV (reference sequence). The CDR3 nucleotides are TGTGCCAGCAGTTTTCTAGCGGGAGTTGGAACGAGAAATGAGCAGTTCTTC. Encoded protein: CASSFLAGVGTRNEQFF.

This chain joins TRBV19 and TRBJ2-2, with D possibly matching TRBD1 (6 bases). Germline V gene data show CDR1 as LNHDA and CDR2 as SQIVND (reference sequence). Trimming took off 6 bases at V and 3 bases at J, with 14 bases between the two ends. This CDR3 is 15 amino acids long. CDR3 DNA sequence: TGTGCCAGTAGACCGGGACAAGTCTACACCGGGGAGCTGTTTTTT. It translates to CASRPGQVYTGELFF.

The CDR3 loop reads CASSPVSTEAFF. Here the CDR3 DNA reads TGTGCCAGCTCACCAGTCAGCACTGAAGCTTTCTTT. The rearrangement uses TRBV18 and TRBJ1-1; D not resolved. The CDR3 has 12 residues. In germline, CDR1 is KGHSH, CDR2 LQKENI. V was cut by 2 bases and J by 4 bases, with 5 bases left in between. Based on the CDR3 plus reference TRBV18 and TRBJ1-1, the full variable domain is NAGVMQNPRHLVRRRGQEARLRCSPMKGHSHVYWYRQLPEEGLKFMVYLQKENIIDESGMPKERFSAEFPKEGPSILRIQQVVRGDSAAYFCASSPVSTEAFFGQGTRLTVV.

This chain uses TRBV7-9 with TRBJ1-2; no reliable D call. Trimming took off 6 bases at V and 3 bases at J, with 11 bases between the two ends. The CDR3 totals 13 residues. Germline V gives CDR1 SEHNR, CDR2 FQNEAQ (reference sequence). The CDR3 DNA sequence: TGTGCCAGCAGGTCCGCAAATCACTATGGCTACACCTTC. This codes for CASRSANHYGYTF.

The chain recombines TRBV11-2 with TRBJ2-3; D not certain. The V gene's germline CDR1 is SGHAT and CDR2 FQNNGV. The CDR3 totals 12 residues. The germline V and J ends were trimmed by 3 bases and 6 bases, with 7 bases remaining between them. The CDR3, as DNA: TGTGCCAGCAGCTTTAACCGGGATACGCAGTATTTT. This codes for CASSFNRDTQYF.

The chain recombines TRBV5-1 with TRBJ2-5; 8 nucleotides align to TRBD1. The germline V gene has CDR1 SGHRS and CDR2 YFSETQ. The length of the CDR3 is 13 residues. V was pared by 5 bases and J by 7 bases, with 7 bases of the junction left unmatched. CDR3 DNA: TGCGCCAGCAGTTTGACAGGGGAGGTGACCCAGTACTTC. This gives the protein CASSLTGEVTQYF.